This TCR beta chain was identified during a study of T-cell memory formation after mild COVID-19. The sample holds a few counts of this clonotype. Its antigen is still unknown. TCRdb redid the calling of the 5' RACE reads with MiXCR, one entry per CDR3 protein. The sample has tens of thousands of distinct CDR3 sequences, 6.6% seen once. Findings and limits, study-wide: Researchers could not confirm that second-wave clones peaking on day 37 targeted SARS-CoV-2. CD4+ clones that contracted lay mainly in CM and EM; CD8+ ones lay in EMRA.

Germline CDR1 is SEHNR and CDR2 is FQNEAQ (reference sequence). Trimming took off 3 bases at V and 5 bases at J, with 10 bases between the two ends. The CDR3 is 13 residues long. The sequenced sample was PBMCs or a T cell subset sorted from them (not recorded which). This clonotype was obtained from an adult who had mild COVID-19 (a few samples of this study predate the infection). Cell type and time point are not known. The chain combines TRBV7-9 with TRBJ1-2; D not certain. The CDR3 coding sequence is TGTGCCAGCAGCTTCGGCCAGATGTATGGCTACACCTTC. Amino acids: CASSFGQMYGYTF.